This T cell receptor beta chain was documented in a study of T-cell reconstitution after alpha-beta-depleted transplantation in children. V was pared by 3 bases and J by 5 bases, with 13 bases between. The germline CDR1 and CDR2 sequences are LGHNA and YSLEER. The CDR3 runs to 15 residues. Study-wide results and caveats: Surviving recipient cells, namely T cells and thymic progenitors, were the source of high day-60 TCRbeta diversity in some patients. Expanded graft clones numbering several hundred reportedly gave rise to alpha-beta T cells about two months after transplant. Newly produced T cells mostly provided counts and TCRbeta diversity after one year, as hyperexpanded clones declined.

Preparation of the TCRbeta library used unique molecular identifiers. TCRdb redid the calling of the PCR reads with MiXCR, one entry per CDR3 protein. The sample yields about 420,000 distinct CDR3 sequences, 15% to 20% seen once. This clonotype was detected many times. Its antigen remains unknown. The sample was PBMCs, mostly from graft donor cells, taken 360 days after TCRalphabeta/CD19-depleted stem cell transplant. The chain joins TRBV4-3 to TRBJ2-2, with D unclear. The sequence derives from a boy under two years old who had a stem cell transplant for Wiskott-Aldrich syndrome, so the T cells may come from the graft donor. The CDR3 nucleotides read TGCGCCAGCAGCCAGGATTCCTTTCTAACCGGGGAGCTGTTTTTT. Its protein product is CASSQDSFLTGELFF.